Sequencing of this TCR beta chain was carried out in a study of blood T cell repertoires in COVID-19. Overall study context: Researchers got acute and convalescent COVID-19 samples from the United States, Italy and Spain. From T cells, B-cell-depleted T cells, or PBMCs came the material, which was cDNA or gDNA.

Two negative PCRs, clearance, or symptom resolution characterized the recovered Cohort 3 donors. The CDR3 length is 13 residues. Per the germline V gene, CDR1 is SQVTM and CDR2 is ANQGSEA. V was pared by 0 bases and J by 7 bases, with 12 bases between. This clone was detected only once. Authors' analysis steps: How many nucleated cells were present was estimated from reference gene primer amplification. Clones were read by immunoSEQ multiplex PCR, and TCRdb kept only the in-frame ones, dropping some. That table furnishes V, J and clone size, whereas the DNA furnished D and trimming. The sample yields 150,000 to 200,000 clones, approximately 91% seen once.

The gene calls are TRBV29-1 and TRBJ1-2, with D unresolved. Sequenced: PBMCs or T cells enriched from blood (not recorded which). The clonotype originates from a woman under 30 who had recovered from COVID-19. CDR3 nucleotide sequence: TGCAGCGTTGAAGATCTTCTCGGGGTTGGCTACACCTTC. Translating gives CSVEDLLGVGYTF. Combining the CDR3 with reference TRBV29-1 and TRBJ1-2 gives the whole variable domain SAVISQKPSRDICQRGTSLTIQCQVDSQVTMMFWYRQQPGQSLTLIATANQGSEATYESGFVIDKFPISRPNLTFSTLTVSNMSPEDSSIYLCSVEDLLGVGYTFGSGTRLTVV.